The 27 T cell receptor beta chains below all came from one sample that was sequenced in a study of blood T cells in healthy people across ages. Alongside a J-beta primer mix, a sample-barcoded 5' primer served in a second PCR lasting about 7 to 12 cycles. TCRdb reprocessed the 5' RACE reads via MiXCR and lists one record per CDR3 protein. The table includes roughly 2 million distinct CDR3 sequences, roughly 49% detected once. The specimen sequenced was blood. All receptors come from a woman aged 40-49 years in good health.

This clonotype was counted only a few times. The CDR3 bases are TGCAGTGCTAGAGTAGGGACTAGAGGCTACAATGAGCAGTTCTTC. Amino acid sequence: CSARVGTRGYNEQFF. The chain carries TRBV20-1 and TRBJ2-1; 8 bases fit TRBD2. V dropped 1 base and J dropped 3; count of bases not matched to a gene: 5. Germline lookup yields CDR1 DFQATT and CDR2 SNEGSKA (reference sequence). This CDR3 has 15 residues.

The genes are TRBV12-5 and TRBJ2-1, with unresolved D. Germline V gives CDR1 LGHNT, CDR2 FRNRAP. This CDR3 spans 12 amino acids. Trimming cost V 1 base and J 8 bases, with 6 bases left between them. For the CDR3, the DNA is TGTGCTAGTGGTTTGGGTCTGTATGAGCAGTTCTTC. This sequence encodes CASGLGLYEQFF. The variable domain in full, completed from reference TRBV12-5 and TRBJ2-1, reads DARVTQTPRHKVTEMGQEVTMRCQPILGHNTVFWYRQTMMQGLELLAYFRNRAPLDDSGMPKDRFSAEMPDATLATLKIQPSEPRDSAVYFCASGLGLYEQFFGPGTRLTVL.

The chain is built from TRBV5-1 and TRBJ2-5; D may be TRBD1 (6 bases). The J call may be incorrect, as the DNA end agrees better with TRBJ2-7. CDR1 is SGHRS and CDR2 is YFSETQ in the germline V gene. The CDR3 contains 13 residues. The CDR3 here is CASSYGTIDEQYF. CDR3 bases: TGCGCCAGCAGCTATGGGACAATTGACGAGCAGTACTTC.

The gene calls are TRBV4-3 and TRBJ2-3; tentatively, D is TRBD1 or TRBD2 (6 bases each). The CDR3 covers 16 residues. The germline CDR1 and CDR2 sequences are LGHNA and YSLEER. Trimming removed 0 bases at V and 3 bases at J, with 13 bases between. In DNA, the CDR3 is TGCGCCAGCAGCCAAGATAGTTGGGGGGCGACAGATACGCAGTATTTT. Translation gives CASSQDSWGATDTQYF.

Only a few counts were recorded for this clonotype. This chain uses TRBV7-6 with TRBJ2-6, with D possibly matching TRBD2 (6 bases). CDR1 is SGHVS and CDR2 is FNYEAQ in the germline V gene. This CDR3 comprises 18 residues. V lost 5 bases and J lost 0, with 17 bases in between. The CDR3 sequence is CASSHEGLALSGANVLTF. The CDR3 bases are TGTGCCAGCAGCCACGAGGGACTTGCCCTCTCTGGGGCCAACGTCCTGACTTTC. The whole variable domain, remainder taken from reference TRBV7-6 and TRBJ2-6, is GAGVSQSPRYKVTKRGQDVALRCDPISGHVSLYWYRQALGQGPEFLTYFNYEAQQDKSGLPNDRFSAERPEGSISTLTIQRTEQRDSAMYRCASSHEGLALSGANVLTFGAGSRLTVL.

This clonotype was counted a few times. This chain's CDR3 is CSARRNGGYEQYF. The CDR3 bases are TGCAGTGCTAGACGGAACGGAGGCTACGAGCAGTACTTC. The rearrangement links TRBV20-1 to TRBJ2-7; possible D gene TRBD2, 5 bases. The CDR3 contains 13 residues. Germline CDR1 DFQATT, CDR2 SNEGSKA (reference sequence). V was pared by 2 bases and J by 3 bases, with 11 bases between.

This clonotype was observed a few times. The V gene is TRBV7-9, the J gene TRBJ2-7; weak D call: TRBD1 (5 bases). The ends were cut back, 3 bases at V and 7 bases at J, with 13 bases in the middle. CDR1 SEHNR and CDR2 FQNEAQ come from the germline V gene (reference sequence). The CDR3 length is 13 residues. The CDR3 sequence: CASSLAGAAEQYF. The CDR3 DNA reads TGTGCCAGCAGCTTGGCTGGGGCGGCGGAGCAGTACTTC.

Comment on this clonotype: This may come from a read error, since a much larger clone is one base off. V gene TRBV27 combines with J gene TRBJ2-3; the D is unclear. CDR1 and CDR2 (germline): MNHEY, SMNVEV (reference sequence). The CDR3 is 13 amino acids. DNA for the CDR3: TGTGCCAGCAGTGTATCCCGCACAGATACGCAGTATTTT. Protein sequence: CASSVSRTDTQYF.

Worth noting for this clonotype: Compared with germline, one end of the junction differs, possibly owing to a read error. The chain is built from TRBV10-1 and TRBJ2-3; D unclear. CDR1 and CDR2 from the germline V gene are WNHNN and SYGVQD (reference sequence). This CDR3 region has 14 residues. CDR3 protein: CTSSDEGNLDTQYF. CDR3 DNA sequence: TGCACCAGCAGTGATGAAGGGAATCTAGATACGCAGTATTTT.

V is TRBV7-9 and J is TRBJ2-1; the match to TRBD1 covers 9 bases. Germline trimming cut 5 bases from V and 7 bases from J; bases unmatched to any gene: 6. The CDR3 is 14 residues long. Germline V lookup: CDR1 SEHNR, CDR2 FQNEAQ (reference sequence). CDR3 protein: CASSSLDRGNEQFF. The CDR3 nucleotides are TGTGCCAGCAGCAGCCTGGACAGGGGAAATGAGCAGTTCTTC.

The V call is TRBV20-1, the J call TRBJ1-5, with D tentatively TRBD1 (6 bases). The CDR3 is made up of 13 amino acids. Looked up from germline, CDR1 is DFQATT and CDR2 is SNEGSKA (reference sequence). Deletions cut 2 bases from V and 6 bases from J, with 11 bases between. The CDR3 DNA reads as TGCAGTGCTAGAAGGGGGGTTGGTCAGCCCCAGCATTTT. It translates to CSARRGVGQPQHF.

There are many counts of this clonotype. Germline and junction disagree at one end, which may indicate a read error. The chain combines TRBV2 with TRBJ2-7; tentative D call: TRBD2 (5 bases). CDR3 length: 12 residues. CDR1 SNHLY and CDR2 FYNNEI come from the germline V gene. CDR3 amino acids: CASSEGSYEQYF. CDR3 bases: TGCGCCAGCAGTGAAGGGAGCTACGAGCAGTACTTC.

The V and J genes are TRBV5-5 and TRBJ2-1; weak D call: TRBD2 (6 bases). Germline V gene data show CDR1 as SGHKS and CDR2 as YYEKEE (reference sequence). V lost 1 base, J lost 8 bases, and 16 bases lay in between. The CDR3 runs 15 residues. CDR3 nucleotide sequence: TGTGCCAGCAGCTTGTGGAGGGCCACGTCGGATGAGCAGTTCTTC. Translating it yields CASSLWRATSDEQFF. Using reference TRBV5-5 and TRBJ2-1 for the parts outside the CDR3, the full variable domain is DAGVTQSPTHLIKTRGQQVTLRCSPISGHKSVSWYQQVLGQGPQFIFQYYEKEERGRGNFPDRFSARQFPNYSSELNVNALLLGDSALYLCASSLWRATSDEQFFGPGTRLTVL.

The chain is built from TRBV7-9 and TRBJ1-4; D is perhaps TRBD1 (5 bases). From germline, CDR1 is SEHNR and CDR2 FQNEAQ (reference sequence). Trimming pared 1 base from V and 10 bases from J, leaving 10 bases between. This CDR3 is built from 13 residues. The CDR3 region has the DNA TGTGCCAGCAGCTTAGGCAGGGAGCGAAAACTGTTTTTT. This gives the protein CASSLGRERKLFF.

The rearrangement links TRBV29-1 to TRBJ2-7; TRBD1 matches 9 bases. TRBJ2-5 explains the end of the DNA better; the J call may be wrong. The CDR3 runs to 14 residues. Germline lookup yields CDR1 SQVTM and CDR2 ANQGSEA. The CDR3 nucleotides read TGCAGCGTTAACGGACAGGGGCAGGGAGAGACCCAGTACTTC. Its translation: CSVNGQGQGETQYF.

This sequence joins TRBV7-9 and TRBJ2-4, with 9 bases fitting TRBD1. Germline values: CDR1 SEHNR, CDR2 FQNEAQ (reference sequence). Trimming took 5 bases from V and 8 from J; bases not matched to a gene: 10. The CDR3 consists of 15 residues. The CDR3 loop is CASSPRDRERDIQYF. The CDR3 nucleotides read TGTGCCAGCAGCCCGAGGGACAGGGAAAGGGACATTCAGTACTTC.

This clonotype was observed many times. The rearrangement uses TRBV14 and TRBJ2-1; D unclear. The CDR3 is made up of 15 amino acids. CDR1 and CDR2 from the germline V gene are SGHDN and FVKESK. The V gene lost 5 bases and the J gene lost 7 bases, with 18 bases spanning the gap. CDR3 bases: TGTGCCAGCAGCGCGGACCCGATTCCTACAAATGAGCAGTTCTTC. The encoded protein is CASSADPIPTNEQFF.

This rearrangement joins TRBV5-1 to TRBJ2-4, with no clear D. The tail of the sequence fits TRBJ2-5 better, so the J call may be wrong. Per the germline V gene, CDR1 is SGHRS and CDR2 is YFSETQ. The CDR3 runs to 15 residues. The CDR3 protein is CASSLDGLRQETQYF. CDR3 nucleotide sequence: TGCGCCAGCAGCTTGGATGGATTAAGGCAAGAGACCCAGTACTTC.

V gene TRBV28 combines with J gene TRBJ1-2; 7 bases are shared with TRBD1. Unmatched junction bases numbered 9, after V lost 6 bases and J lost 8 bases. The CDR3 is made up of 13 amino acids. CDR1 is MDHEN, CDR2 SYDVKM, per germline. The CDR3 sequence: CASRQTGAAGYTF. The CDR3 DNA reads as TGTGCCAGCAGACAAACAGGGGCGGCGGGCTACACCTTC.

The chain employs TRBV2 and TRBJ2-1; D is possibly TRBD1 (5 bases). Germline V gene lookup returns CDR1 SNHLY and CDR2 FYNNEI. V was shortened by 9 bases and J by 2 bases, with 17 bases between the two germline ends. This CDR3 has 15 amino acids. CDR3 residues: CARSQGLETYNEQFF. The DNA for the CDR3 is TGTGCCAGGAGCCAGGGTCTTGAGACCTACAATGAGCAGTTCTTC.

The rearrangement uses TRBV14 and TRBJ2-3; D unclear. The germline CDR1 and CDR2 sequences are SGHDN and FVKESK. This CDR3 has 15 residues. Trimming took off 2 bases at V and 3 bases at J, with 12 bases between the two ends. The CDR3 sequence: CASSQIRLGTDTQYF. The CDR3 DNA follows: TGTGCCAGCAGCCAAATTAGGCTGGGGACAGATACGCAGTATTTT.

V gene TRBV29-1 combines with J gene TRBJ1-5, with TRBD1 identical over 7 bases. Trimming cost V 5 bases and J 2 bases; bases outside gene matches: 3. The length of the CDR3 is 13 residues. Germline V gene lookup returns CDR1 SQVTM and CDR2 ANQGSEA. The CDR3 DNA is TGCAGCGTTTGGACAGGAGGCAATCAGCCCCAGCATTTT. The encoded protein is CSVWTGGNQPQHF.

The chain couples TRBV29-1 to TRBJ2-7, with D uncertain. Gene TRBJ2-5 matches the end of the DNA better, so the J call may be wrong. The CDR3 is made up of 13 amino acids. Germline CDR1 is SQVTM and CDR2 is ANQGSEA. CDR3 nucleotides: TGCAGCGTTGAAGTTCCTCTCCGAGAGACCCAGTACTTC. Translating gives CSVEVPLRETQYF.

The chain joins TRBV5-1 to TRBJ1-6; D gene unclear. CDR1 and CDR2 from the germline V gene are SGHRS and YFSETQ. The CDR3 spans 15 residues. Trimming shortened V by 4 bases and J by 7 bases, and 15 bases separated the two germline ends. CDR3 sequence (DNA): TGCGCCAGCAGCAACCTCCTGGCGGGGAATTCACCCCTCCACTTT. This sequence encodes CASSNLLAGNSPLHF.

This sequence joins TRBV3-1 and TRBJ2-5; D is unresolved. Germline loops: CDR1 LGHDT, CDR2 YNNKEL (reference sequence). The CDR3 length is 14 residues. With 2 bases removed from V and 2 bases from J, the gap between germline ends came to 9 bases. This CDR3 is CASSQRVEQETQYF. The CDR3 DNA is TGTGCCAGCAGCCAACGAGTGGAGCAAGAGACCCAGTACTTC.

J is TRBJ2-7 and V is TRBV27; either TRBD1 or TRBD2 may supply D (6 bases each). Germline V gives CDR1 MNHEY, CDR2 SMNVEV (reference sequence). The CDR3 spans 16 residues. Trimming took off 2 bases at V and 2 bases at J, with 16 bases between the two ends. The CDR3 loop is CASSLKGGWGAYEQYF. CDR3 nucleotide sequence: TGTGCCAGCAGTTTAAAGGGGGGTTGGGGTGCCTACGAGCAGTACTTC.

V gene TRBV4-1 combines with J gene TRBJ2-5; 7 positions match TRBD2. The junction had 8 bases not matched to a gene; V was cut back by 0 bases and J by 4 bases. This CDR3 is 16 amino acids long. The germline gives CDR1 MGHRA, CDR2 YSYEKL. CDR3 sequence reads: CASSQDSGGVAETQYF. DNA for the CDR3: TGCGCCAGCAGCCAAGACTCGGGGGGAGTTGCAGAGACCCAGTACTTC.